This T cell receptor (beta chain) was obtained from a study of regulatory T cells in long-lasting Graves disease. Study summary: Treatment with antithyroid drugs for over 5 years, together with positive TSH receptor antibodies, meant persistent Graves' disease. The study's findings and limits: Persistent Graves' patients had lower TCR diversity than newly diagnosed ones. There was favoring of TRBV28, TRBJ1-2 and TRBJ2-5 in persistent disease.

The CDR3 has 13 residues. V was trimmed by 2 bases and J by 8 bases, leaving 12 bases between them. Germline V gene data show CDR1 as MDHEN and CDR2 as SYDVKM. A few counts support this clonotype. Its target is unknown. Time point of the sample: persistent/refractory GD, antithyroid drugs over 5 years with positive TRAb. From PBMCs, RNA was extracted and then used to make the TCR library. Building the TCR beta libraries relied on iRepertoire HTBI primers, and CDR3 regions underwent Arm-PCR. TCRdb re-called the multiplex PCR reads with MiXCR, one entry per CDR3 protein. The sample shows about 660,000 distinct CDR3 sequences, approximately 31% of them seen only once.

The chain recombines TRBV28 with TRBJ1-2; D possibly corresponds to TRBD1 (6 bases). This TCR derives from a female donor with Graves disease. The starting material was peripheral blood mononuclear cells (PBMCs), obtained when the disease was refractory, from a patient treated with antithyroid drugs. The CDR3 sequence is CASSLTRGPGYTF. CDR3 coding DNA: TGTGCCAGCAGTTTAACCAGGGGACCCGGCTACACCTTC.